Listed below are T cell receptor beta chains from one sample, sequenced in a study of blood T cell repertoires in COVID-19. Profiled with immunoSEQ multiplex PCR; TCRdb holds only in-frame clones, not every one. Of approximately 190,000 clones listed, around 83% are singletons. Sample: peripheral blood. Every receptor here comes from a woman in her thirties or forties with acute or convalescent COVID-19. The CDR3 runs from the conserved cysteine through the conserved F or W.

v_call	j_call	cdr3_aa
TRBV5-8	TRBJ2-7	CASSSRRLAETYEQYF
TRBV21-1	TRBJ1-5	CASSKTDYSNQPQHF
TRBV28	TRBJ1-1	CASSLQGNTEAFF
TRBV6-5	TRBJ1-1	CASSYGRRGVNTEAFF
TRBV19	TRBJ1-5	CASSIGTGRQPQHF
TRBV6-4	TRBJ1-1	CASSAYTNTEAFF
TRBV2	TRBJ2-1	CASSELVGGSRSRQFF
TRBV23-1	TRBJ1-1	CASIQGVNTEAFF
TRBV3-1/TRBV3-2	TRBJ2-1	CASSRLTGVLNEQFF
TRBV4-1	TRBJ2-1	CASSQVFRTRTYNEQFF
TRBV5-1	TRBJ2-2	CASSVQGAGTGELFF
TRBV3-1/TRBV3-2	TRBJ1-1	CASSQFGQGRGSEAFF
TRBV28	TRBJ2-5	CASSSLYQETQYF
TRBV30	TRBJ2-1	CAWARERSWNEQFF
TRBV19	TRBJ1-2	CASTYDRAYGYTF
TRBV11-3	TRBJ2-1	CASSFGAGGPLNEQFF
TRBV9	TRBJ2-3	CASSPRTIFSTDTQYF
TRBV6-6	TRBJ2-2	CASNPYRNTGELFF
TRBV7-9	TRBJ1-2	CASSLVQVYGYTF
TRBV25-1	TRBJ2-3	CASSEYAVVTDTQYF
TRBV11-3	TRBJ1-2	CASSLVFAGPRPARAYGYTF
TRBV6-1	TRBJ2-3	CASSDWNGSGDTQYF
TRBV7-9	TRBJ2-4	CASSNLGLAGARGAKNIQYF
TRBV29-1	TRBJ2-1	CSVQANIGAGENEQFF
TRBV7-9	TRBJ2-1	CASSSPFAGGSYNEQFF
TRBV7-6	TRBJ1-1	CASSPMSQAGWTEAFF
TRBV2	TRBJ2-7	CASSETYEQYF
TRBV24-1	TRBJ2-3	CATSDFARTDTQYF
TRBV14	TRBJ2-3	CASSQTGGLSGKRDTQYF
TRBV6-5	TRBJ2-5	CASSYSVGAETQYF
TRBV10-3	TRBJ1-1	CATEDRAGNTEAFF
TRBV2	TRBJ1-4	CASSPSGQQHEKLFF
TRBV5-1	TRBJ1-1	CASSYRLTGTLNTEAFF
TRBV29-1	TRBJ2-7	CSVGGHYEQYF
TRBV28	TRBJ2-7	CASTSGAYEQYF
TRBV5-5	TRBJ2-4	CASSFPQGGNQVDIQYF
TRBV5-4	TRBJ1-2	CASSRQGLEYGYTF
TRBV10-3	TRBJ2-3	CAIRQAGRTDTQYF
TRBV14	TRBJ1-3	CASSQVQHYGNTIYF
TRBV7-3	TRBJ2-3	CASSAGTSGGQYF
TRBV7-9	TRBJ2-3	CASSFTGDADTQYF
TRBV3-1/TRBV3-2	TRBJ1-2	CASSSYRAGYTF
TRBV6-5	TRBJ2-1	CASSSSGHYNEQFF
TRBV11-2	TRBJ2-2	CASSRHPQGLTGELFF
TRBV18	TRBJ1-1	CASSSTTGGLNTEAFF
TRBV21-1	TRBJ2-1	CASTDSGRGGEQFF
TRBV27	TRBJ2-7	CASSIFGQGSEQYF
TRBV5-6	TRBJ1-2	CASSLGTPYGYTF
TRBV15	TRBJ1-4	CATSRDQGGFNEKLFF
TRBV9	TRBJ2-3	CASGGGSSTDTQYF
TRBV5-1	TRBJ2-5	CASSWPPGRPGLAGEETQYF